These 9 T cell receptor beta chains were sequenced from one sample in a study of OX40 agonist ivuxolimab in advanced cancers. Method: immunoSEQ multiplex PCR; TCRdb's copy keeps in-frame clones and lacks some. The sample has around 48,000 clones; 70% to 90% are singletons. The material sequenced was CD4+ or CD8+ T cells sorted from blood, taken in a trial of the OX40 agonist ivuxolimab. The receptor source for this set is an adult with an advanced solid tumor such as melanoma, head and neck, liver or kidney cancer.

This chain links TRBV9 with TRBJ2-2, with D unclear. V lost 0 bases, J lost 4 bases, and 13 bases lay in between. Germline CDR1 SGDLS, CDR2 YYNGEE. The CDR3 loop spans 16 amino acids. CDR3 DNA sequence: TGTGCCAGCAGCGTAGCAGAGTCATTCGCCACCGGGGAGCTGTTTTTT. Protein: CASSVAESFATGELFF. Based on the CDR3 plus reference TRBV9 and TRBJ2-2, the full variable domain is DSGVTQTPKHLITATGQRVTLRCSPRSGDLSVYWYQQSLDQGLQFLIQYYNGEERAKGNILERFSAQQFPDLHSELNLSSLELGDSALYFCASSVAESFATGELFFGEGSRLTVL.

The chain uses TRBV11-3 and TRBJ2-3; D might be TRBD2 (6 bases). Trimming took 6 bases from V and 1 from J, leaving 14 bases between them. Looked up from germline, CDR1 is SGHNT and CDR2 is YENEEA. CDR3 length: 15 residues. As DNA, the CDR3 is TGTGCCAGCAGTTTGTCGGGACTCCGCACAGATACGCAGTATTTT. Protein product: CASSLSGLRTDTQYF.

The chain couples TRBV30 to TRBJ2-1; 8 bases align to TRBD1. Germline lookup yields CDR1 GTSNPN and CDR2 SVGIG (reference sequence). Trimming at V came to 2 bases and at J to 6 bases, leaving 3 bases not matched to a gene. The CDR3 consists of 13 residues. The CDR3 sequence: CAWSLGQGNEQFF. The CDR3 DNA follows: TGTGCCTGGAGTCTTGGACAGGGCAATGAGCAGTTCTTC.

The chain combines TRBV5-1 with TRBJ2-5; 10 bases line up with TRBD1. The CDR3 length is 15 residues. V lost 0 bases to trimming and J lost 3 bases; unmatched junction nucleotides: 2. The germline CDR1 and CDR2 sequences are SGHRS and YFSETQ. The CDR3 loop reads CASSLEGTGEETQYF. CDR3 coding DNA: TGCGCCAGCAGCTTGGAGGGGACAGGGGAAGAGACCCAGTACTTC.

The V and J genes are TRBV30 and TRBJ1-5, with D perhaps TRBD1 (5 bases). The CDR3 is 13 residues long. V lost 5 bases to trimming and J lost 7 bases, with 15 bases between them. Germline CDR1 is GTSNPN and CDR2 is SVGIG (reference sequence). CDR3 nucleotides: TGTGCCTGGGGCTGGGACGCACAACAGCCCCAGCATTTT. Its translation is CAWGWDAQQPQHF.

For this clone: Germline and junction disagree at one end, which may indicate a read error. This rearrangement joins TRBV7-3 to TRBJ2-2; possibly TRBD1 or TRBD2 for D (5 bases each). The CDR3 runs 13 residues. Germline loops: CDR1 SGHTA, CDR2 FQGTGA. In DNA form, the CDR3 reads TGTGCCAGCAGCTTAGGGACCACCCGGGAGCTGTTTTTT. Translated: CASSLGTTRELFF.

This sequence joins TRBV5-1 and TRBJ2-7; D may be TRBD1 (5 bases). This CDR3 has 14 amino acids. The germline CDR1 and CDR2 sequences are SGHRS and YFSETQ. The germline V and J ends were trimmed by 2 bases and 0 bases, with 9 bases remaining between them. This chain's CDR3 is CASSLQVSSYEQYF. CDR3 sequence (DNA): TGCGCCAGCAGCTTACAGGTTAGCTCCTACGAGCAGTACTTC.

The V and J genes are TRBV4-2 and TRBJ2-3; D unclear. Germline V gene lookup returns CDR1 LGHNA and CDR2 YNFKEQ. V dropped 2 bases and J dropped 8 bases, with 11 bases sitting between them. The CDR3 is 13 residues long. Here the CDR3 reads CASSQPDLGTQYF. CDR3 nucleotide sequence: TGTGCCAGCAGCCAACCTGATTTAGGTACGCAGTATTTT.

CDR3 nucleotides: TGCAGCGTGAGCGGGGGGCAGGCTTCGTCTGAAGCTTTCTTT. It is translated as CSVSGGQASSEAFF. This chain links TRBV29-1 with TRBJ1-1, with D maybe TRBD1 (6 bases). Germline V CDR1 and CDR2: SQVTM, ANQGSEA. V was clipped by 6 bases and J by 6 bases, with 20 bases between them. The CDR3 length is 14 residues.